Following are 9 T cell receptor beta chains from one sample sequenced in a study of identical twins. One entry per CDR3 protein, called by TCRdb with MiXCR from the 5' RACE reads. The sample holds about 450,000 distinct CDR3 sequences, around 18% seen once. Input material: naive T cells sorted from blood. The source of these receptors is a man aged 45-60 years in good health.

CDR3 loop: CASGLGWDRGAGELFF. CDR3 DNA: TGTGCTAGTGGTTTGGGCTGGGACAGGGGAGCCGGGGAGCTGTTTTTT. This chain connects TRBV12-5 to TRBJ2-2; TRBD1 matches at 10 bases. The CDR3 has 16 amino acids. With 1 base clipped from V and 6 bases from J, the junction kept 5 bases outside the gene matches. In germline, CDR1 is LGHNT, CDR2 FRNRAP.

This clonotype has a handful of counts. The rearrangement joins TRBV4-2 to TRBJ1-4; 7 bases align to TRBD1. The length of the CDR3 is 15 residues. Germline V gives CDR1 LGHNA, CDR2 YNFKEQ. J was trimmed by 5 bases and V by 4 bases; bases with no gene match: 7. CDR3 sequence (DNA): TGTGCCAGCAGCCGAGATCTACAGGGGAATGAAAAACTGTTTTTT. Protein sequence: CASSRDLQGNEKLFF.

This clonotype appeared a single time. CDR3 loop: CASSLAGRSNYGYTF. DNA of the CDR3: TGTGCCAGCAGTTTAGCAGGGCGGTCTAACTATGGCTACACCTTC. The V gene is TRBV12-3 or TRBV12-4, the J gene TRBJ1-2; D not resolved. V gave up 0 bases and J gave up 0 bases, with 8 bases separating them. The CDR3 runs to 15 residues.

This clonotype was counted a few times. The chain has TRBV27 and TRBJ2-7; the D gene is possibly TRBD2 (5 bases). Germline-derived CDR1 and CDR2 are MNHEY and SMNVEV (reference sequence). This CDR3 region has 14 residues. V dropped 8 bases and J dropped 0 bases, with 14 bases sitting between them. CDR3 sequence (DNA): TGTGCCAGCGCCCGTCGGAGGAACTCCTACGAGCAGTACTTC. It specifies CASARRRNSYEQYF.

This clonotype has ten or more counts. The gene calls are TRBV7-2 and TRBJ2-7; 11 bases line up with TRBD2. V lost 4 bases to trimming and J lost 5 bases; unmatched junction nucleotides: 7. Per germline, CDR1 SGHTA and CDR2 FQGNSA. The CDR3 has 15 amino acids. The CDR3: CASSSTSGGWDEQYF. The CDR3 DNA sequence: TGTGCCAGCAGCTCAACTAGCGGGGGTTGGGACGAGCAGTACTTC.

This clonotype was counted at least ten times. This CDR3 is CSAGGLAGYNEQFF. As DNA, the CDR3 is TGCAGTGCTGGCGGACTAGCGGGATACAATGAGCAGTTCTTC. The gene calls are TRBV20-1 and TRBJ2-1, with 12 positions matching TRBD2. CDR1 and CDR2 from the germline V gene are DFQATT and SNEGSKA (reference sequence). Unmatched junction bases numbered 3, after V lost 5 bases and J lost 4 bases. There are 14 residues in the CDR3.

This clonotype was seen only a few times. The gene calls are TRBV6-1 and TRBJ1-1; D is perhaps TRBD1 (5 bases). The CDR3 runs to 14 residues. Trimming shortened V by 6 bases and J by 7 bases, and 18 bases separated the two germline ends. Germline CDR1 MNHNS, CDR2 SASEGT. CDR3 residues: CASRGGPGEIEAFF. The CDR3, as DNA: TGTGCCAGCAGGGGGGGACCGGGAGAAATTGAAGCTTTCTTT.

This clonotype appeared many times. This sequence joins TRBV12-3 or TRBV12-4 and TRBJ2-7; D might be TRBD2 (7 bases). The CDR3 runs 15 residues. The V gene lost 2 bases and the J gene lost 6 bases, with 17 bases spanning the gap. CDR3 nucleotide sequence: TGTGCCAGCAGTTTAAGGGGGGGGCGGAACTCCGAGCAGTACTTC. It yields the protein CASSLRGGRNSEQYF.

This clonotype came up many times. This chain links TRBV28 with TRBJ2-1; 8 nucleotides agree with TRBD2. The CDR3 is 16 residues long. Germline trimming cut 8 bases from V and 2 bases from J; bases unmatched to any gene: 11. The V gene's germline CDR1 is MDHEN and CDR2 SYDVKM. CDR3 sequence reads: CASRFGRALPYNEQFF. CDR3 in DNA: TGTGCCAGCCGATTCGGGAGGGCCCTCCCCTACAATGAGCAGTTCTTC.